These 7 T cell receptor beta chains share one sample of origin, sequenced in a study of blood T cell repertoires in COVID-19. The protocol was immunoSEQ multiplex PCR, while the TCRdb copy is restricted to in-frame clones and leaves out a portion. The sample holds roughly 32,000 clones, roughly 88% seen once. Sequenced input: peripheral blood. These receptors all stem from a human donor in a cohort sampled during active COVID-19.

The gene calls are TRBV19 and TRBJ1-5, with 9 bases aligning to TRBD1. V gave up 1 base and J gave up 0 bases; unmatched junction bases: 10. Germline-derived CDR1 and CDR2 are LNHDA and SQIVND (reference sequence). The CDR3 consists of 19 residues. The CDR3 spells CASSIGAGQGPNSNQPQHF. The CDR3, as DNA: TGTGCCAGTAGTATAGGGGCGGGACAGGGTCCGAATAGCAATCAGCCCCAGCATTTT. Using reference TRBV19 and TRBJ1-5 for the parts outside the CDR3, the full variable domain is DGGITQSPKYLFRKEGQNVTLSCEQNLNHDAMYWYRQDPGQGLRLIYYSQIVNDFQKGDIAEGYSVSREKKESFPLTVTSAQKNPTAFYLCASSIGAGQGPNSNQPQHFGDGTRLSIL.

The chain combines TRBV15 with TRBJ1-1, with D possibly matching TRBD1 (5 bases). The CDR3 contains 14 residues. Deletions cut 4 bases from V and 1 base from J, with 10 bases between. Germline CDR1 is LNHNV and CDR2 is YYDKDF (reference sequence). CDR3 DNA sequence: TGTGCCACCAGCATTACAACAGGGAACACTGAAGCTTTCTTT. Its protein product is CATSITTGNTEAFF.

The chain joins TRBV5-1 to TRBJ2-7; perhaps TRBD1 as D (6 bases). The V and J ends lost 4 bases and 2 bases respectively, with 16 bases between them. Germline-derived CDR1 and CDR2 are SGHRS and YFSETQ. This CDR3 has 15 amino acids. The CDR3: CASSPAAGVTYEQYF. The CDR3 DNA follows: TGCGCCAGCAGCCCCGCGGCAGGGGTAACCTACGAGCAGTACTTC.

V usage is TRBV5-4 and J usage is TRBJ2-6; TRBD1 is a possible D gene (5 bases). Trimming left V 4 bases short and J 1 base short, with 9 bases between. The CDR3 is 15 amino acids. Germline lookup yields CDR1 SGHNT and CDR2 YYREEE (reference sequence). The CDR3 spells CASSGRVSGANVLTF. As DNA, the CDR3 is TGTGCCAGCAGCGGCAGGGTGTCTGGGGCCAACGTCCTGACTTTC.

V and J are TRBV12-5 and TRBJ2-7; TRBD1 matches at 8 bases. Germline CDR1 reads LGHNT; CDR2 reads FRNRAP. The V gene end was trimmed by 6 bases and the J gene end by 10 bases; junction bases not matched to a gene: 14. CDR3 length equals 14 residues. CDR3 bases: TGTGCTAGTGGCCTTCAGGGGGCAGGGGGTAAACAGTACTTC. This sequence encodes CASGLQGAGGKQYF.

This chain connects TRBV5-6 to TRBJ2-2, with D tentatively TRBD1 (8 bases). Germline V CDR1 and CDR2: SGHDT, YYEEEE. The CDR3 sequence is 15 residues long. V was shortened by 2 bases and J by 3 bases, with 11 bases between the two germline ends. In DNA, the CDR3 is TGTGCCAGCAGCTTAACAGGGGGGGACACCGGGGAGCTGTTTTTT. It yields the protein CASSLTGGDTGELFF. The whole variable domain, filled in from reference TRBV5-6 and TRBJ2-2, reads DAGVTQSPTHLIKTRGQQVTLRCSPKSGHDTVSWYQQALGQGPQFIFQYYEEEERQRGNFPDRFSGHQFPNYSSELNVNALLLGDSALYLCASSLTGGDTGELFFGEGSRLTVL.

This rearrangement joins TRBV27 to TRBJ1-5, with D perhaps matching TRBD1 (5 bases). The V gene's germline CDR1 is MNHEY and CDR2 SMNVEV (reference sequence). Between the trimmed V and J ends, which lost 3 bases and 2 bases, there was a span of 8 bases. This CDR3 region has 14 residues. The CDR3 reads CASSLVGRNQPQHF. The CDR3 region has the DNA TGTGCCAGCAGTTTGGTGGGGCGCAATCAGCCCCAGCATTTT.